This TCR beta chain was retrieved from a study of vaccination effects on CD4 cells after COVID-19. The germline V and J ends were trimmed by 3 bases and 4 bases, with 15 bases remaining between them. The CDR3 consists of 15 residues. CDR1 is SEHNR and CDR2 is FQNEAQ in the germline V gene (reference sequence). Study results and caveats: There was marked clonal contraction among infection- and vaccine-induced clones late after vaccination.

This table comes from immunoSEQ multiplex PCR, and its TCRdb copy is limited to in-frame clones, with some not included. The sample yields tens of thousands of clones, roughly 81% seen once. Within the ViraFEST assay, antigen-specific CD4+ T cells underwent expansion with viral peptide pools prior to sequencing. Culturing for around ten days preceded CD4+ T cell isolation. Each participant was given two doses of one vaccine (BNT162b2 or mRNA-1273). On this clone itself: Its specificity is unknown.

This TCR was recovered from a human donor who received a COVID-19 vaccine. Here the sequenced sample was CD4+ T cells from PBMCs cultured with HCoV-229E spike peptides, taken after COVID-19 vaccination. The rearrangement joins TRBV7-9 to TRBJ1-2; no clear D. CDR3 DNA sequence: TGTGCCAGCAGCTTTGAAACGTATTCCAGCTATGGCTACACCTTC. This codes for CASSFETYSSYGYTF. Full variable domain (missing parts from reference TRBV7-9 and TRBJ1-2): DTGVSQNPRHKITKRGQNVTFRCDPISEHNRLYWYRQTLGQGPEFLTYFQNEAQLEKSRLLSDRFSAERPKGSFSTLEIQRTEQGDSAMYLCASSFETYSSYGYTFGSGTRLTVV.